Sequencing of this T cell receptor beta chain was carried out in a study of regulatory T cells in long-lasting Graves disease. Overall study findings and caveats: Newly diagnosed disease favored TRBV20-1 and TRBJ2-1 over persistent disease. Study was limited to peripheral blood, excluding thyroid tissue.

Between the trimmed V and J ends, which lost 5 bases and 8 bases, there was a span of 16 bases. Per the germline V gene, CDR1 is SGHTA and CDR2 is FQGNSA. CDR3 length equals 14 residues. Researchers made TCR beta libraries by using iRepertoire HTBI primers and running Arm-PCR on CDR3 regions. Each CDR3 protein gets one entry after TCRdb re-called the multiplex PCR reads with MiXCR. The data hold about 660,000 distinct CDR3 sequences, with around 30% observed a single time. The sample holds one count of this clonotype. Its cognate antigen is unknown. Time point given: persistent/refractory GD, antithyroid drugs over 5 years with positive TRAb. The TCR library was made from RNA that had been extracted from PBMCs in TRIzol. Diagnosing Graves' disease relied on the American Thyroid Association guidelines. Peripheral blood, at 8 to 9.5 milliliters, went into EDTA tubes.

This clonotype was obtained from a female donor with Graves disease. The chain uses TRBV7-2 and TRBJ2-4; D unresolved. The specimen comprised peripheral blood mononuclear cells (PBMCs), sampled when the disease was refractory, from a patient treated with antithyroid drugs. The CDR3 here is CASSVGSGSDIQYF. The DNA for the CDR3 is TGTGCCAGCAGCGTAGGCAGTGGGTCGGACATTCAGTACTTC.